Listed below are T cell receptor beta chains from one sample, sequenced in a study of T cell responses to AZD1222 COVID-19 vaccine. Method: immunoSEQ multiplex PCR; TCRdb's copy keeps in-frame clones and lacks some. The data contain around 160,000 clones, roughly 89% of them singletons. Sequenced material: peripheral blood, taken on day 0 of AZD1222 vaccination. The source is an adult in good health. The CDR3 runs from the conserved cysteine through the conserved F or W. D genes are given only for firm matches.

J gene: TRBJ1-1
V gene: TRBV5-6
D gene: NA
CDR3 protein: CASAGDLMDTEAFF

J gene: TRBJ2-5
V gene: TRBV5-1
D gene: NA
CDR3 protein: CASSSQGALQETQYF

J gene: TRBJ2-1
V gene: TRBV24-1
D gene: TRBD1
CDR3 protein: CATSVMDRGKNEQFF

J gene: TRBJ1-6
V gene: TRBV7-9
D gene: TRBD1
CDR3 protein: CASRHSGPFEGTGTSPLHF

J gene: TRBJ1-6
V gene: TRBV7-9
D gene: NA
CDR3 protein: CASNLAGDSPLHF

J gene: TRBJ1-5
V gene: TRBV6-5
D gene: NA
CDR3 protein: CATSRDSNQPQHF

J gene: TRBJ1-5
V gene: TRBV15
D gene: NA
CDR3 protein: CATSRGQRFSNQPQHF

J gene: TRBJ2-5
V gene: TRBV7-8
D gene: NA
CDR3 protein: CASSQDYSETQYF

J gene: TRBJ1-5
V gene: TRBV6-2/TRBV6-3
D gene: NA
CDR3 protein: CASSVTRRGTQPQHF

J gene: TRBJ1-2
V gene: TRBV29-1
D gene: NA
CDR3 protein: CSVEEGYTF

J gene: TRBJ2-1
V gene: TRBV15
D gene: NA
CDR3 protein: CATSRERDLTYNEQFF

J gene: TRBJ1-2
V gene: TRBV9
D gene: NA
CDR3 protein: CASSVVDLDGYTF